This record concerns one T cell receptor beta chain sequence. This sample stems from a study of T cell changes during pregnancy in multiple sclerosis. Sequencing used immunoSEQ multiplex PCR; TCRdb keeps in-frame clones, though not all of them. The sample gives around 100,000 clones, around 93% of which show up once; less than 2% is in the top ten. CDR1 MDHEN and CDR2 SYDVKM come from the germline V gene. V was cut by 7 bases and J by 0 bases, with 16 bases left in between. This CDR3 contains 15 residues. The rearrangement links TRBV28 to TRBJ2-7; a possible D gene is TRBD2 (6 bases). The clonotype comes from a female donor with multiple sclerosis, enrolled in a pregnancy study. Specimen: peripheral blood, collected after pregnancy. This CDR3 is CASTQAAGSSYEQYF. CDR3 nucleotides: TGTGCCAGCACTCAAGCAGCGGGTAGCTCCTACGAGCAGTACTTC. Filled out from reference TRBV28 and TRBJ2-7, the complete variable domain reads DVKVTQSSRYLVKRTGEKVFLECVQDMDHENMFWYRQDPGLGLRLIYFSYDVKMKEKGDIPEGYSVSREKKERFSLILESASTNQTSMYLCASTQAAGSSYEQYFGPGTRLTVT.